One and the same sample provided the 30 T cell receptor beta chains below, sequenced in a study of response to subunit inactivated influenza vaccine (dated by TCRdb to between 2017 and 2018). Receptors were amplified or captured by RT-PCR. Sequencing was carried out with an Illumina HiSeq 2500. The public reads were reprocessed in TCRdb via fastp at Q25 and MiXCR, keeping in-frame beta chains. Each entry is one CDR3 protein sequence, shown with its most common DNA and genes. A total of about 540,000 distinct CDR3 sequences appear in this sample, roughly 23% of them only once. Of the sample, about 3% is held by the ten largest clones. The same data also went into a second study, on T cells expressing NK-cell markers. From the second report: TCR beta cDNA libraries were made by 5'RACE template switching that added a universal primer site and unique molecular identifiers.

Here the sequenced sample was CD4+ T cells sorted from PBMCs, taken 11 to 12 days after vaccination. The origin of the receptors is a man between 45 and 60 years old who received an inactivated influenza vaccine. Donor details come from another sample of the same person, matched by shared clones.

The chain recombines TRBV7-2 with TRBJ2-5; possible D gene TRBD2, 6 bases. Per germline, CDR1 SGHTA and CDR2 FQGNSA. Deletions cut 3 bases from V and 1 base from J, with 18 bases between. This CDR3 region has 17 residues. The DNA for the CDR3 is TGTGCCAGCAGCTTTGGGGGGAGCCTCCATTCCCAAGAGACCCAGTACTTC. Translation gives CASSFGGSLHSQETQYF.

This rearrangement joins TRBV12-3 or TRBV12-4 to TRBJ1-4, with 10 positions matching TRBD1. Unmatched junction bases numbered 6, after V lost 4 bases and J lost 10 bases. The CDR3 loop spans 14 amino acids. The DNA for the CDR3 is TGTGCCAGCAGTTCCGACAGGGGGCGGAGAAAACTGTTTTTT. Its protein product is CASSSDRGRRKLFF.

In its sample, this clonotype was seen a few times. The rearrangement links TRBV5-4 to TRBJ2-2; D might be TRBD1 (5 bases). Germline V gene data show CDR1 as SGHNT and CDR2 as YYREEE (reference sequence). CDR3 size: 17 residues. With 1 base removed from V and 2 bases from J, the gap between germline ends came to 15 bases. This chain's CDR3 is CASSLLEWGSNTGELFF. In nucleotides, the CDR3 is TGTGCCAGCAGCTTGCTTGAGTGGGGCAGTAACACCGGGGAGCTGTTTTTT.

This clonotype showed up just a few times. V is TRBV7-9 and J is TRBJ2-5; D is unclear. The CDR3 loop spans 14 amino acids. Looked up from germline, CDR1 is SEHNR and CDR2 is FQNEAQ (reference sequence). The V end lost 5 bases, the J end lost 4 bases, and 14 bases lay between the germline ends. Written as DNA, the CDR3 is TGTGCCAGCAGCCCACGCGCCATGGGAGAGACCCAGTACTTC. Translation gives CASSPRAMGETQYF.

The chain combines TRBV6-2 or TRBV6-3 with TRBJ2-7; D is undetermined. Germline V gene sequence: CDR1 MNHEY, CDR2 SVGEGT. Between the trimmed V and J ends, which lost 1 base and 3 bases, there was a span of 4 bases. The CDR3 loop spans 12 amino acids. The CDR3 DNA reads TGTGCCAGCAGTTACTACAACTACGAGCAGTACTTC. Translating it yields CASSYYNYEQYF.

The V gene is TRBV3-1, the J gene TRBJ2-1; 7 bases agree with TRBD1. Germline values: CDR1 LGHDT, CDR2 YNNKEL (reference sequence). The CDR3 is made up of 15 amino acids. With 1 base clipped from V and 2 bases from J, the junction kept 2 bases outside the gene matches. The CDR3 here is CASSQGTGAYNEQFF. The CDR3 DNA reads TGTGCCAGCAGCCAAGGTACAGGGGCCTACAATGAGCAGTTCTTC.

This clonotype was seen more than once but under ten times. The genes are TRBV7-2 and TRBJ2-1; D perhaps matches TRBD2 (5 bases). Germline values: CDR1 SGHTA, CDR2 FQGNSA. V dropped 1 base and J dropped 8 bases, with 12 bases sitting between them. This CDR3 comprises 14 residues. CDR3 nucleotides: TGTGCCAGCAGCTTAGTAGGACTGGTGGATGAGCAGTTCTTC. Translating it yields CASSLVGLVDEQFF.

The rearrangement uses TRBV18 and TRBJ2-5; D possibly matches TRBD1 or TRBD2 (5 bases each). Trimming left V 4 bases short and J 2 bases short, with 17 bases between. Germline assignment: CDR1 KGHSH and CDR2 LQKENI. The CDR3 has 16 residues. The CDR3 nucleotides are TGTGCCAGCTCACGGGCCCCGGGACCGTTACAAGAGACCCAGTACTTC. Encoded protein: CASSRAPGPLQETQYF.

This clonotype came up a few times. The chain uses TRBV20-1 and TRBJ2-7; 9 nucleotides align to TRBD2. The V gene end was trimmed by 5 bases and the J gene end by 7 bases; junction bases not matched to a gene: 3. The CDR3 extends over 11 amino acids. Germline V lookup: CDR1 DFQATT, CDR2 SNEGSKA (reference sequence). The CDR3 reads CSAYLAGEQYF. CDR3 in DNA: TGCAGTGCTTATCTAGCGGGGGAGCAGTACTTC.

This clonotype was observed a few times. The chain carries TRBV5-1 and TRBJ2-1; D is unclear. This CDR3 region has 14 residues. The germline gives CDR1 SGHRS, CDR2 YFSETQ. The V end lost 6 bases, the J end lost 2 bases, and 12 bases lay between the germline ends. This CDR3 reads CASTSSWAYNEQFF. CDR3 DNA sequence: TGCGCCAGCACCAGTTCTTGGGCCTACAATGAGCAGTTCTTC.

The chain links TRBV3-1 to TRBJ1-1; D is undetermined. Trimming took off 6 bases at V and 10 bases at J, with 3 bases between the two ends. The CDR3 has 8 amino acids. Per the germline V gene, CDR1 is LGHDT and CDR2 is YNNKEL (reference sequence). Here the CDR3 DNA reads TGTGCCAGCAGATCAGCTTTCTTT. Its protein product is CASRSAFF.

This clonotype has a handful of counts. This chain links TRBV5-1 with TRBJ1-2; D gene ambiguous. The germline V and J ends were trimmed by 4 bases and 7 bases, with 17 bases remaining between them. CDR3 length: 14 residues. Germline loops: CDR1 SGHRS, CDR2 YFSETQ. The CDR3 is CASSQLRARTGYTF. The DNA for the CDR3 is TGCGCCAGCAGCCAGTTGAGGGCGAGGACTGGCTACACCTTC.

The rearrangement links TRBV20-1 to TRBJ2-7; 12 bases are shared with TRBD2. The trim removed 6 bases at V and 4 bases at J, leaving 10 bases unmatched. The CDR3 runs to 15 residues. Looked up from germline, CDR1 is DFQATT and CDR2 is SNEGSKA (reference sequence). The DNA of the CDR3 is TGCAGTGCCCAGACTAGCGGGAGATGGAGATACGAGCAGTACTTC. Translated: CSAQTSGRWRYEQYF.

The chain employs TRBV14 and TRBJ2-5; D is uncertain. V was pared by 0 bases and J by 6 bases, with 11 bases between. Germline V CDR1 and CDR2: SGHDN, FVKESK. The CDR3 covers 14 residues. CDR3 DNA sequence: TGTGCCAGCAGCCAAGATCTGGGGAAACAGACCCAGTACTTC. Protein product: CASSQDLGKQTQYF.

The chain employs TRBV29-1 and TRBJ1-1; 8 nucleotides line up with TRBD1. J gave up 1 base and V 4 bases, and 8 bases lay outside the gene matches. The CDR3 contains 15 residues. Per the germline V gene, CDR1 is SQVTM and CDR2 is ANQGSEA. The DNA for the CDR3 is TGCAGCGTTGGGCAGGGGGCCCTATCGAACACTGAAGCTTTCTTT. This translates into CSVGQGALSNTEAFF.

This chain links TRBV18 with TRBJ1-6; D uncertain. CDR3 length: 14 residues. V gave up 1 base and J gave up 7 bases, with 8 bases separating them. The germline gives CDR1 KGHSH, CDR2 LQKENI. In DNA form, the CDR3 reads TGTGCCAGCTCACCACGGATGGAAAATTCACCCCTCCACTTT. Translated, it gives CASSPRMENSPLHF.

This clonotype was seen a few times. The chain links TRBV4-3 to TRBJ2-5; D remains unclear. Germline V gives CDR1 LGHNA, CDR2 YSLEER. CDR3 length: 15 residues. The V end lost 0 bases, the J end lost 3 bases, and 11 bases lay between the germline ends. The CDR3 loop is CASSQEMRREETQYF. CDR3 nucleotide sequence: TGCGCCAGCAGCCAAGAAATGCGACGTGAAGAGACCCAGTACTTC.

The genes are TRBV20-1 and TRBJ2-2, with 7 bases matching TRBD2. Germline V CDR1 and CDR2: DFQATT, SNEGSKA (reference sequence). The CDR3 spans 14 residues. V trimming: 5 bases; J trimming: 0 bases; junction bases outside the gene matches: 3. Here the CDR3 DNA reads TGCAGTGCTCAGCTAGCGGCGAACACCGGGGAGCTGTTTTTT. Protein: CSAQLAANTGELFF.

Here the CDR3 DNA reads TGTGCCATCAGTGCGGGATACATGTACACCGGGGAGCTGTTTTTT. Its translation is CAISAGYMYTGELFF. J is TRBJ2-2 and V is TRBV10-3, with D maybe TRBD2 (5 bases). Between the trimmed V and J ends, which lost 4 bases and 3 bases, there was a span of 12 bases. CDR1 is ENHRY, CDR2 SYGVKD, per germline. The CDR3 covers 15 residues.

The rearrangement uses TRBV11-2 and TRBJ2-7; 9 bases are a match to TRBD1. Per germline, CDR1 SGHAT and CDR2 FQNNGV. This CDR3 comprises 14 residues. Trimming cost V 4 bases and J 6 bases; bases outside gene matches: 7. The CDR3 sequence: CASSWDREVGEQYF. In nucleotides, the CDR3 is TGTGCCAGCAGCTGGGACAGGGAAGTCGGCGAGCAGTACTTC.

The chain's CDR3 is CASSLVAVETQYF. The CDR3 nucleotides read TGTGCCAGCAGCTTGGTGGCAGTAGAGACCCAGTACTTC. V is TRBV5-6 and J is TRBJ2-5, with D unclear. V was clipped by 0 bases and J by 4 bases, with 7 bases between them. This CDR3 comprises 13 residues. Germline CDR1 is SGHDT and CDR2 is YYEEEE.

The J gene is TRBJ1-2, the V gene TRBV3-1, with D uncertain. CDR1 and CDR2 from the germline V gene are LGHDT and YNNKEL (reference sequence). The CDR3 covers 15 residues. V was trimmed by 0 bases and J by 4 bases, leaving 12 bases between them. CDR3 nucleotides: TGTGCCAGCAGCCAAGAGAAAGCGAGCCTCTATGGCTACACCTTC. This encodes CASSQEKASLYGYTF. The entire variable domain, with the rest obtained from reference TRBV3-1 and TRBJ1-2, is as follows: DTAVSQTPKYLVTQMGNDKSIKCEQNLGHDTMYWYKQDSKKFLKIMFSYNNKELIINETVPNRFSPKSPDKAHLNLHINSLELGDSAVYFCASSQEKASLYGYTFGSGTRLTVV.

This clonotype was found many times. The rearrangement uses TRBV29-1 and TRBJ2-7; TRBD2 matches 13 bases. CDR3 length equals 14 residues. Germline assignment: CDR1 SQVTM and CDR2 ANQGSEA. The V gene end was trimmed by 1 base and the J gene end by 6 bases; junction bases not matched to a gene: 3. The CDR3 DNA follows: TGCAGCGTTGAAGCCCGACTAGCGGGAGGCGAGCAGTACTTC. It is translated as CSVEARLAGGEQYF.

CDR3 DNA sequence: TGTGCCAGCAGGGAGCGGGGTTCTTCCTACAATGAGCAGTTCTTC. Translated: CASRERGSSYNEQFF. J is TRBJ2-1 and V is TRBV2, with 7 positions matching TRBD2. V was pared by 6 bases and J by 1 base, with 6 bases of the junction left unmatched. Germline V lookup: CDR1 SNHLY, CDR2 FYNNEI. This CDR3 has 15 residues.

The chain employs TRBV5-1 and TRBJ2-5, with 7 bases identical to TRBD2. Per germline, CDR1 SGHRS and CDR2 YFSETQ. The CDR3 runs to 14 residues. J gave up 2 bases and V 3 bases, and 4 bases lay outside the gene matches. CDR3 DNA sequence: TGCGCCAGCAGCTGGAAGCGGGGACAAGAGACCCAGTACTTC. It yields the protein CASSWKRGQETQYF.

The table lists this clonotype with a few counts. The chain uses TRBV7-2 and TRBJ1-2, with D possibly being TRBD1 (6 bases). The V end was cut by 1 base, the J end by 8 bases, with 11 bases between. The CDR3 runs to 13 residues. The germline CDR1 and CDR2 sequences are SGHTA and FQGNSA. The CDR3 DNA reads TGTGCCAGCAGCTTAGACAGGGTCGGCGGCTACACCTTC. Translated: CASSLDRVGGYTF.

This clonotype has only a few counts. The chain is built from TRBV29-1 and TRBJ2-7; 7 bases line up with TRBD1. This CDR3 has 12 amino acids. The ends lost 6 bases at V and 5 bases at J; junction bases unmatched: 7. CDR1 is SQVTM and CDR2 is ANQGSEA in the germline V gene. This CDR3 reads CSVSTGSHEQYF. The CDR3 DNA sequence: TGCAGCGTCTCGACAGGGTCCCACGAGCAGTACTTC.

In this sample, this clonotype turned up a few times. The chain is built from TRBV7-2 and TRBJ1-3, with D possibly being TRBD1 (5 bases). The germline V and J ends were trimmed by 0 bases and 4 bases, with 10 bases remaining between them. The CDR3 runs 15 residues. CDR1 and CDR2 from the germline V gene are SGHTA and FQGNSA. The CDR3 region is CASSLALGAGNTIYF. Here the CDR3 DNA reads TGTGCCAGCAGCTTAGCGTTAGGGGCAGGAAACACCATATATTTT.

This clonotype was seen more than once but under ten times. The V gene is TRBV27, the J gene TRBJ2-5; a weak D match, TRBD1 (5 bases). The CDR3 extends over 17 amino acids. Germline loops: CDR1 MNHEY, CDR2 SMNVEV (reference sequence). V shed 5 bases and J shed 4 bases, with 23 bases lying between them. CDR3 sequence (DNA): TGTGCCAGCAGTCGTCGGGCCATTGTCAGGGTTTCAGAGACCCAGTACTTC. Translation gives CASSRRAIVRVSETQYF.

The chain recombines TRBV14 with TRBJ2-7; weak D call: TRBD1 (5 bases). V lost 4 bases to trimming and J lost 4 bases, with 20 bases between them. The V gene's germline CDR1 is SGHDN and CDR2 FVKESK. This CDR3 has 16 residues. This CDR3 reads CASSPSDGQTVYEQYF. CDR3 bases: TGTGCCAGCAGCCCGTCGGATGGACAAACGGTATACGAGCAGTACTTC.